The entry below describes one T cell receptor (beta chain). These data belong to a study of human T cells and chemical hapten exposure. The overall study: Once 0.01% DPC had been applied to the upper back by patch test, readings were taken at 6 days.

Authors' methods: The median was roughly 100,000 TCRs per sample, ranging roughly 20,000 to 750,000. TCRdb redid the calling of the RACE reads with MiXCR, one entry per CDR3 protein. None of the V and J calls come from the authors' own analysis; TCRdb made them. The repertoire includes fewer than 150,000 distinct CDR3 sequences, around 11% of them detected once, and about 1.4% sits in the top ten. This sample's time point: patch test 2, 6 weeks after DPC sensitization. The treatment is: therapeutic diphenylcyclopropenone sensitization with weekly scalp DPC. People who gave samples had alopecia, were 18 to 70 years old, and were suitable for DPC. Sequencing was performed on whole blood, taken in connection with sensitization to the hapten diphenylcyclopropenone (DPC). The sequence was collected from a woman aged 45-65 years with alopecia areata. Some clones in this sample may be carry-over from other donors' samples.

Here the CDR3 reads CASSPGWYEQYF. The CDR3 nucleotides are TGTGCCAGCAGCCCGGGTTGGTACGAGCAGTACTTC. The chain uses TRBV7-9 and TRBJ2-7; D unclear. CDR3 length: 12 residues. Trimming removed 5 bases from V and 4 bases from J, with 9 bases in between. Germline CDR1 SEHNR, CDR2 FQNEAQ (reference sequence).